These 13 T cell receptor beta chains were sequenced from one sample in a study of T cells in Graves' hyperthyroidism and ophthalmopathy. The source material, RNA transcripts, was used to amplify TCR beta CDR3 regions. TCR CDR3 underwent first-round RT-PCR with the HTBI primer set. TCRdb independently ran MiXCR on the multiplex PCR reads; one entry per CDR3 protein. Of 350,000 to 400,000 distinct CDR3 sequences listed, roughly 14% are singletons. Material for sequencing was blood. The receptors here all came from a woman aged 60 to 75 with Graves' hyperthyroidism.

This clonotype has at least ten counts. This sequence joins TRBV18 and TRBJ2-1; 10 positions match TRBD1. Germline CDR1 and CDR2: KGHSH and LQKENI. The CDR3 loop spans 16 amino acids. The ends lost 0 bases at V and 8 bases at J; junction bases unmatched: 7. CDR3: CASSPPGTGDGHEQFF. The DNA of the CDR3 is TGTGCCAGCTCACCACCGGGGACAGGGGATGGGCATGAGCAGTTCTTC. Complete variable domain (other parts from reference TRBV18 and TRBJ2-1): NAGVMQNPRHLVRRRGQEARLRCSPMKGHSHVYWYRQLPEEGLKFMVYLQKENIIDESGMPKERFSAEFPKEGPSILRIQQVVRGDSAAYFCASSPPGTGDGHEQFFGPGTRLTVL.

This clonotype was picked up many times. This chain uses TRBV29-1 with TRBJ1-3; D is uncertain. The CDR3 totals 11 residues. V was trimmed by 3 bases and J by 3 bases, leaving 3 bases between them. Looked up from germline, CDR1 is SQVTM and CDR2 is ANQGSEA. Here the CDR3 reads CSVDFGNTIYF. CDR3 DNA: TGCAGCGTTGACTTTGGAAACACCATATATTTT.

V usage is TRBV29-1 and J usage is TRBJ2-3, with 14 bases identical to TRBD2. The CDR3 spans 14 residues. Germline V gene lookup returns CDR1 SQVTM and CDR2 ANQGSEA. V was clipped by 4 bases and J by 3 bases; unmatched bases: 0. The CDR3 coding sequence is TGCAGCGTTGGGACTAGCGGGAGGACAGATACGCAGTATTTT. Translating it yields CSVGTSGRTDTQYF.

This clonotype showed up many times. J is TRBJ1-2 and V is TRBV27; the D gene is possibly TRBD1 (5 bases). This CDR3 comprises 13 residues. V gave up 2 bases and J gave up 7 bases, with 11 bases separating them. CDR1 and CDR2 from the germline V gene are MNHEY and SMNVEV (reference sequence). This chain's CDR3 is CASSLNPRGGYTF. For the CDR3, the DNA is TGTGCCAGCAGTTTAAACCCGAGGGGTGGCTACACCTTC.

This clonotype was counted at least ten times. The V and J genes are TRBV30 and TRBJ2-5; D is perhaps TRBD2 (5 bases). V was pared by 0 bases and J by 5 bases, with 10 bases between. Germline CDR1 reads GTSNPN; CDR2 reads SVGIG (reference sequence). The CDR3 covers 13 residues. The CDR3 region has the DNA TGTGCCTGGAGTGTAAGGGAGCCCGAGACCCAGTACTTC. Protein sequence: CAWSVREPETQYF.

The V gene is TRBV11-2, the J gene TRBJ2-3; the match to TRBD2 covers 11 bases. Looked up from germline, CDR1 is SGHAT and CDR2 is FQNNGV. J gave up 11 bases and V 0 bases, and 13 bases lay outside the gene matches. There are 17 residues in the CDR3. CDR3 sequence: CASSLDPGLADTIGQYF. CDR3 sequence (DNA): TGTGCCAGCAGCTTAGACCCGGGACTAGCGGACACAATCGGGCAGTATTTT.

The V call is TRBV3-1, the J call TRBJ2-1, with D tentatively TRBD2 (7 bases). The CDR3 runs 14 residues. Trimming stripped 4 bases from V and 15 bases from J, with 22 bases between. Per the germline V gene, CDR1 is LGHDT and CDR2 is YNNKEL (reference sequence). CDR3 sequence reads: CASSLRGVREGGFF. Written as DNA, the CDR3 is TGTGCCAGCAGCCTCCGGGGGGTCCGAGAAGGGGGGTTCTTC.

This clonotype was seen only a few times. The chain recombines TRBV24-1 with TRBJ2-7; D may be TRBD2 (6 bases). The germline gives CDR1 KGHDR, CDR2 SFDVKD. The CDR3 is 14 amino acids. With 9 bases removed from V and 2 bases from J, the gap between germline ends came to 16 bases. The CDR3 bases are TGTGCCACCGCGGCCCGGACTAACCCCTACGAGCAGTACTTC. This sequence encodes CATAARTNPYEQYF.

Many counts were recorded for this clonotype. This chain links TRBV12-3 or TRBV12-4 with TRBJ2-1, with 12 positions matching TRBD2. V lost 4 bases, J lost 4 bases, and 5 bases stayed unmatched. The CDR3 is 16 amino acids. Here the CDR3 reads CASSSTTSGRYNEQFF. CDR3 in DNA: TGTGCCAGCAGTTCAACGACTAGCGGGAGATACAATGAGCAGTTCTTC.

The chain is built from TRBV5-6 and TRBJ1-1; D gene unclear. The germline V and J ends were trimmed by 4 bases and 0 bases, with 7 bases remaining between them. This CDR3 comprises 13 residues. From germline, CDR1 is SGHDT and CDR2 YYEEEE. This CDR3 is CASSPWVNTEAFF. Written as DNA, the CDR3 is TGTGCCAGCAGCCCCTGGGTGAACACTGAAGCTTTCTTT.

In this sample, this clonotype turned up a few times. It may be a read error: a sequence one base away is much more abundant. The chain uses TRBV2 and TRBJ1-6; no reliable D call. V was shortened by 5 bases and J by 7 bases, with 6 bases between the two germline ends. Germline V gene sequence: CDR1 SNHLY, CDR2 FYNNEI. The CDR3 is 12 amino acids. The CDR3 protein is CASSTKNSPLHF. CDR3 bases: TGTGCCAGCAGTACTAAGAATTCACCCCTCCACTTT.

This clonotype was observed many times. The DNA of the CDR3 is TGTGCCAGCAGCAGGGGACAGGGAAGGTACAATGAGCAGTTCTTC. Protein: CASSRGQGRYNEQFF. The chain links TRBV5-6 to TRBJ2-1; TRBD1 agrees at 9 bases. With 4 bases clipped from V and 4 bases from J, the junction kept 6 bases outside the gene matches. CDR1 SGHDT and CDR2 YYEEEE come from the germline V gene. The CDR3 runs 15 residues.

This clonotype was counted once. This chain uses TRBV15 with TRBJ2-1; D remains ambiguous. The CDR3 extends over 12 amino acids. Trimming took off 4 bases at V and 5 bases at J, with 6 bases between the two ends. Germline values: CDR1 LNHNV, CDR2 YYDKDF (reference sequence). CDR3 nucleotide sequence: TGTGCCACCAGCAAAGCAAACAATGAGCAGTTCTTC. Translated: CATSKANNEQFF.